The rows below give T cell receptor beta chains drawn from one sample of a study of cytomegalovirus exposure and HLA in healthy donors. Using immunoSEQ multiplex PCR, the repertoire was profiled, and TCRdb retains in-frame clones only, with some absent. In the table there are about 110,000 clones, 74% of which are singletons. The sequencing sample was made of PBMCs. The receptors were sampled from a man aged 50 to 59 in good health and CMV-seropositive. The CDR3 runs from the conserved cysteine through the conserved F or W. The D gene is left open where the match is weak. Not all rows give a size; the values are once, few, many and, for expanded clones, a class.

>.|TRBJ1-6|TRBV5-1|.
CASSLGGQDNSPLHF
TGCGCCAGCAGCTTGGGAGGGCAGGATAATTCACCCCTCCACTTT
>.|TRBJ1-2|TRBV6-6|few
CASSIDFRAAGGYTF
TGTGCCAGCAGTATAGATTTCCGGGCGGCAGGGGGCTACACCTTC
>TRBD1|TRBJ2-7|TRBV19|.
CAVGVTGGSYEQYF
TGTGCCGTTGGTGTGACAGGGGGATCCTACGAGCAGTACTTC
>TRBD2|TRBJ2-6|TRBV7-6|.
CASSAAVAGGFSGANVLTF
TGTGCCAGCAGCGCCGCGGTAGCGGGGGGGTTCTCTGGGGCCAACGTCCTGACTTTC
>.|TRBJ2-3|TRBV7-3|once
CASSLGLRSTDTQYF
TGTGCCAGCAGCTTAGGACTACGGAGTACAGATACGCAGTATTTT
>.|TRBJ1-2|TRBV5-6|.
CASSLDTLVYTF
TGTGCCAGCAGCTTGGACACCCTGGTTTACACCTTC
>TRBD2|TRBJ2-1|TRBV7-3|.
CASSSGGAGYNEQFF
TGTGCCAGCAGCTCCGGGGGGGCTGGATACAATGAGCAGTTCTTC
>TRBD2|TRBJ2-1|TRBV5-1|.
CASSVGLAGEGNEQFF
TGCGCCAGCAGCGTAGGACTAGCGGGAGAGGGCAATGAGCAGTTCTTC
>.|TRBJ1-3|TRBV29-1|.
CSVFGSSGNTIYF
TGCAGCGTTTTCGGGTCGAGTGGAAACACCATATATTTT
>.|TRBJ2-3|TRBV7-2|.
CASSLGVVSDTQYF
TGTGCCAGCAGCCTCGGGGTCGTGAGTGATACGCAGTATTTT
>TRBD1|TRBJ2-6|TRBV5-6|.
CASSYDRAKAGANVLTF
TGTGCCAGCAGCTACGACAGGGCTAAGGCTGGGGCCAACGTCCTGACTTTC
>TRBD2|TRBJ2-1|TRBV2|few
CASEGRGEYNEQFF
TGTGCCAGCGAAGGTCGGGGGGAGTACAATGAGCAGTTCTTC
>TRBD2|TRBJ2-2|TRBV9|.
CASSVDPSGSGELFF
TGTGCCAGCAGCGTAGACCCTAGCGGGAGTGGGGAGCTGTTTTTT
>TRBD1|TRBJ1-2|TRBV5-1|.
CASSLLIQIPGQGWDYGYTF
TGCGCCAGCAGCCTACTAATACAGATACCGGGACAGGGATGGGATTACGGCTACACCTTC
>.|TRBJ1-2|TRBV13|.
CASSFGSGYTF
TGTGCCAGCAGCTTCGGTAGCGGCTACACCTTC
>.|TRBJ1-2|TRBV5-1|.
CASALRPNYGYTF
TGCGCCTCAGCATTGAGGCCAAACTATGGCTACACCTTC
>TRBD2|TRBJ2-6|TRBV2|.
CATGGSGANVLTF
TGTGCCACCGGGGGGTCCGGGGCCAACGTCCTGACTTTC